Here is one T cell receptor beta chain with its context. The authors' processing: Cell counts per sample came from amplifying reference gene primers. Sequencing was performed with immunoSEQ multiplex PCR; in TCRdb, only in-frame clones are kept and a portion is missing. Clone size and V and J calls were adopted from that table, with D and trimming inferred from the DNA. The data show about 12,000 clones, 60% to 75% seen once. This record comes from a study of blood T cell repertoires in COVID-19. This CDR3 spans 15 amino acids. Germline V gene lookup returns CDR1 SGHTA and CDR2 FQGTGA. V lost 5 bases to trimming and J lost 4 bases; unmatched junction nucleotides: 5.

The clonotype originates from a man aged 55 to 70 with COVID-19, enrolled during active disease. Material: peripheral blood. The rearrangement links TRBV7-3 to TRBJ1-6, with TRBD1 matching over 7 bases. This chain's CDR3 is CASSLLTGYNSPLHF. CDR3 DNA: TGTGCCAGCAGCCTTCTGACAGGGTATAATTCACCCCTCCACTTT.